The following is a TCR beta chain sequence with its context. Its antigen is not identified. This PCR relied on a set of 60 Vbeta primers and 13 Jbeta primers. TCRdb's copy holds only in-frame clones and misses some; the assay was immunoSEQ multiplex PCR. The sample shows approximately 120,000 clones, roughly 70% of them seen only once. The data were taken from a study of cytomegalovirus exposure and HLA in healthy donors. The study's findings and limits: Segments of the TCR beta V type were, in most cases, productive about 87% or about 30% of the time in an earlier analysis.

Germline CDR1 is SGHTA and CDR2 is FQGNSA. The CDR3 runs to 15 residues. The V gene end was trimmed by 1 base and the J gene end by 2 bases; junction bases not matched to a gene: 1. Input material: PBMCs. The receptor comes from a man in his forties or fifties in good health and CMV-seronegative. The chain has TRBV7-2 and TRBJ2-3; 9 bases line up with TRBD2. The CDR3 is CASSLGGGVTDTQYF. CDR3 in DNA: TGTGCCAGCAGCTTAGGCGGGGGGGTCACAGATACGCAGTATTTT.